Given below is one TCR beta chain in context. The antigen remains unidentified. Trimming shortened V by 0 bases and J by 3 bases, and 14 bases separated the two germline ends. In germline, CDR1 is LGHNA, CDR2 YSLEER. CDR3 length: 16 amino acids. TCRdb keeps only in-frame clones here, not all; method: immunoSEQ multiplex PCR. The sample carries 35,000 to 50,000 clones, roughly 87% recorded once. This sample stems from a study of OX40 agonist ivuxolimab in advanced cancers. Overall study: At approximately 83% male, the cohort had a mean age of about 55 years, ranging from roughly 20 to 85. Broader study findings: No determination was made of the antigen specificity of the expanded peripheral T cells. There was clonal expansion of CD4+ and CD8+ blood T cells by week 6 at 0.1 to 3.0 mg/kg.

The sequenced sample was CD4+ or CD8+ T cells sorted from blood, obtained in a trial of the OX40 agonist ivuxolimab. The receptor was derived from an adult with an advanced solid tumor such as melanoma, head and neck, liver or kidney cancer. The V call is TRBV4-3, the J call TRBJ1-2, with no clear D. The CDR3 spells CASSQDGQRPYYGYTF. The CDR3 DNA reads TGCGCCAGCAGCCAAGATGGGCAGAGACCCTACTATGGCTACACCTTC.